The 7 T cell receptor beta chains below all came from one sample that was sequenced in a study of T-cell memory formation after mild COVID-19 (dated by TCRdb to the early 2020s). The library was produced with 5' RACE. The sequencing machine was an Illumina NovaSeq 6000. Through fastp at Q25 and MiXCR, TCRdb rebuilt clones from the public reads, retaining in-frame beta chains. Each record represents a unique CDR3 protein, reported with the most common genes and DNA among its rows. This sample comprises approximately 350,000 distinct CDR3 sequences, over 13% of them detected only once. The ten top clones hold approximately 20% of the sample. The sequenced material came from PBMCs or a T cell subset sorted from them (not recorded which). The receptors shown here come from a man between 18 and 35 years old who had mild COVID-19 (a few samples of this study predate the infection). The sample titles of this study are shuffled in the database, so cell type and time point are left out; the donor was told from shared clones.

This clonotype came up many times. The chain couples TRBV7-9 to TRBJ2-1; no clear D. Trimming cost V 6 bases and J 7 bases, with 7 bases left between them. This CDR3 is built from 11 residues. The germline CDR1 and CDR2 sequences are SEHNR and FQNEAQ (reference sequence). CDR3 loop: CASSEENEQFF. CDR3 coding DNA: TGTGCCAGCAGTGAGGAGAATGAGCAGTTCTTC. Full variable domain (missing parts from reference TRBV7-9 and TRBJ2-1): DTGVSQNPRHKITKRGQNVTFRCDPISEHNRLYWYRQTLGQGPEFLTYFQNEAQLEKSRLLSDRFSAERPKGSFSTLEIQRTEQGDSAMYLCASSEENEQFFGPGTRLTVL.

The V call is TRBV2, the J call TRBJ1-2; D ambiguous. V was shortened by 5 bases and J by 1 base, with 14 bases between the two germline ends. Looked up from germline, CDR1 is SNHLY and CDR2 is FYNNEI. CDR3 size: 15 residues. DNA of the CDR3: TGTGCCAGCAGTACTAACACCGCCCTTAACTATGGCTACACCTTC. It encodes CASSTNTALNYGYTF.

The chain links TRBV4-3 to TRBJ1-1; no reliable D call. Germline-derived CDR1 and CDR2 are LGHNA and YSLEER. The CDR3 has 15 amino acids. V lost 1 base and J lost 2, with 11 bases in between. The CDR3: CASSQGGYYNTEAFF. The DNA for the CDR3 is TGCGCCAGCAGCCAAGGAGGGTATTACAACACTGAAGCTTTCTTT.

Only a few counts were recorded for this clonotype. The V call is TRBV20-1, the J call TRBJ2-3, with 8 positions matching TRBD2. Germline V gene sequence: CDR1 DFQATT, CDR2 SNEGSKA (reference sequence). The CDR3 runs 16 residues. V shed 4 bases, J shed 0 bases, and the junction held 9 bases outside the gene matches. The CDR3 sequence: CSATPPGGSSTDTQYF. DNA for the CDR3: TGCAGTGCTACCCCACCGGGGGGGTCTAGCACAGATACGCAGTATTTT.

This clonotype was seen a few times. The chain recombines TRBV12-3 or TRBV12-4 with TRBJ1-1; a weak D match, TRBD1 (6 bases). The CDR3 totals 16 residues. V lost 5 bases and J lost 1, with 17 bases in between. CDR3 coding DNA: TGTGCCAGCAGTCCCATGTTGGACAGCCGGAACACTGAAGCTTTCTTT. This codes for CASSPMLDSRNTEAFF.

This clonotype was detected ten times or more. The chain combines TRBV4-3 with TRBJ1-2; the D gene is possibly TRBD1 (5 bases). V was cut by 3 bases and J by 8 bases, with 19 bases left in between. CDR3 length: 15 residues. Germline CDR1 is LGHNA and CDR2 is YSLEER. Here the CDR3 DNA reads TGCGCCAGCAGCCAGATTCCTTTGGGGACGGAGGGCTACACCTTC. This translates into CASSQIPLGTEGYTF.

The V gene is TRBV10-3, the J gene TRBJ2-7; D may be TRBD1 or TRBD2 (5 bases each). The V gene's germline CDR1 is ENHRY and CDR2 SYGVKD. This CDR3 is built from 17 residues. Trimming pared 4 bases from V and 0 bases from J, leaving 19 bases between. CDR3 DNA: TGTGCCATCAGTGCAACACTCGGGACCCCGAGCTCCTACGAGCAGTACTTC. Residues: CAISATLGTPSSYEQYF.